One sample yielded the 16 T cell receptor beta chains listed below, sequenced in a study of blood T cell repertoires in COVID-19. Profiling relied on immunoSEQ multiplex PCR, and the TCRdb table lists in-frame clones only, not all of them. The table lists some 220,000 clones, around 81% of them singletons. Sequencing input: peripheral blood. The receptors were sampled from a human donor in a cohort sampled during active COVID-19.

V and J are TRBV20-1 and TRBJ2-1, with 11 bases that match TRBD1. This CDR3 spans 14 amino acids. Per the germline V gene, CDR1 is DFQATT and CDR2 is SNEGSKA (reference sequence). With 3 bases clipped from V and 6 bases from J, the junction kept 4 bases outside the gene matches. CDR3: CSASGQGASNEQFF. The CDR3 bases are TGCAGTGCTAGTGGACAGGGGGCAAGCAATGAGCAGTTCTTC.

V and J are TRBV27 and TRBJ2-1; 8 bases fit TRBD2. J lost 6 bases, V lost 7 bases, and 8 bases had no gene match. The CDR3 runs 14 residues. Germline V gene data show CDR1 as MNHEY and CDR2 as SMNVEV (reference sequence). CDR3 protein: CASTQDGRGNEQFF. DNA for the CDR3: TGTGCCAGCACGCAGGACGGGAGGGGCAATGAGCAGTTCTTC.

This clone was detected a few times. The CDR3 DNA sequence: TGTGCCAGCAGCTCCGGGACAGGCCTCGAGCAGTACTTC. Encoded protein: CASSSGTGLEQYF. The chain couples TRBV5-6 to TRBJ2-7; 8 bases fit TRBD1. Germline CDR1 reads SGHDT; CDR2 reads YYEEEE. V gave up 3 bases and J gave up 6 bases; unmatched junction bases: 5. The CDR3 extends over 13 amino acids. Full variable domain (remainder filled in from reference TRBV5-6 and TRBJ2-7): DAGVTQSPTHLIKTRGQQVTLRCSPKSGHDTVSWYQQALGQGPQFIFQYYEEEERQRGNFPDRFSGHQFPNYSSELNVNALLLGDSALYLCASSSGTGLEQYFGPGTRLTVT.

The genes are TRBV6-5 and TRBJ1-6; no firm D call. CDR1 and CDR2 (germline): MNHEY, SVGAGI. The ends were cut back, 11 bases at V and 6 bases at J, with 14 bases in the middle. The CDR3 totals 13 residues. The CDR3 protein is CAAAGSINSPLHF. Here the CDR3 DNA reads TGTGCCGCCGCGGGGAGTATTAATTCACCCCTCCACTTT.

The V gene is TRBV20-1, the J gene TRBJ2-1; TRBD2 matches 7 bases. CDR3 length: 11 amino acids. Per germline, CDR1 DFQATT and CDR2 SNEGSKA (reference sequence). V dropped 6 bases and J dropped 12; count of bases not matched to a gene: 8. CDR3 in amino acids: CSAPSGMGQFF. CDR3 in DNA: TGCAGTGCCCCTAGCGGCATGGGGCAGTTCTTC.

This chain links TRBV3-1 (or the pseudogene TRBV3-2) with TRBJ2-4; the D gene is possibly TRBD2 (6 bases). The CDR3 is 13 residues long. V was cut by 3 bases and J by 6 bases, with 9 bases left in between. Germline values: CDR1 LGHDT, CDR2 YNNKEL (reference sequence). As DNA, the CDR3 is TGTGCCAGCAGCCAGGGGGGAGGAAACATTCAGTACTTC. Its protein is CASSQGGGNIQYF.

This clone was detected only once. The CDR3 region has the DNA TGTGCCAGCACCCTGGCAGGACATTCGAACACTGAAGCTTTCTTT. Its protein is CASTLAGHSNTEAFF. This chain joins TRBV2 and TRBJ1-1; weak D call: TRBD1 (5 bases). The CDR3 is 15 residues long. Germline V gives CDR1 SNHLY, CDR2 FYNNEI. V shed 7 bases and J shed 1 base, with 16 bases lying between them.

This chain connects TRBV6-5 to TRBJ2-5; a possible D gene is TRBD2 (6 bases). V gave up 7 bases and J gave up 5 bases, with 14 bases separating them. The CDR3 has 13 residues. Germline CDR1 MNHEY, CDR2 SVGAGI. The CDR3 is CASNYRGLETQYF. CDR3 in DNA: TGTGCCAGCAACTATCGGGGGTTGGAGACCCAGTACTTC.

J is TRBJ2-7 and V is TRBV5-8, with D perhaps matching TRBD2 (5 bases). This CDR3 is 15 amino acids long. V lost 0 bases and J lost 4, with 14 bases in between. The germline V gene has CDR1 SGHTS and CDR2 YDEGEE. In nucleotides, the CDR3 is TGTGCCAGCAGCTTGGCCCCTAGCCGGGGATACGAGCAGTACTTC. It translates to CASSLAPSRGYEQYF.

The chain joins TRBV4-1 to TRBJ1-3; 8 positions agree with TRBD1. The CDR3 totals 19 residues. The V gene's germline CDR1 is MGHRA and CDR2 YSYEKL. V lost 0 bases, J lost 0 bases, and 10 bases stayed unmatched. CDR3 in DNA: TGCGCCAGCAGCCAAGATACCGGACAGGGAACCCACTCTGGAAACACCATATATTTT. Translation: CASSQDTGQGTHSGNTIYF.

V gene TRBV5-4 combines with J gene TRBJ2-7; D perhaps matches TRBD2 (6 bases). V shed 0 bases and J shed 4 bases, with 14 bases lying between them. Germline V CDR1 and CDR2: SGHNT, YYREEE (reference sequence). The CDR3 runs to 15 residues. The CDR3: CASSLDGGGSYEQYF. The CDR3, as DNA: TGTGCCAGCAGCTTGGATGGGGGAGGATCTTACGAGCAGTACTTC.

The rearrangement links TRBV19 to TRBJ2-2, with D uncertain. CDR3 length: 14 amino acids. V lost 7 bases to trimming and J lost 3 bases, with 12 bases between them. Germline CDR1 reads LNHDA; CDR2 reads SQIVND (reference sequence). CDR3 DNA: TGTGCCAGTAATATGGCCGACTACACCGGGGAGCTGTTTTTT. This sequence encodes CASNMADYTGELFF.

This sequence joins TRBV11-2 and TRBJ2-3; 8 nucleotides match TRBD2. CDR1 and CDR2 from the germline V gene are SGHAT and FQNNGV. CDR3 length: 16 residues. Trimming removed 1 base from V and 1 base from J; junction bases left unmatched: 4. DNA of the CDR3: TGTGCCAGCAGCTTAGTTGCGGGAGGCGGCACAGATACGCAGTATTTT. It specifies CASSLVAGGGTDTQYF.

The chain is built from TRBV3-1 (or the pseudogene TRBV3-2) and TRBJ1-6; D perhaps matches TRBD1 (5 bases). V was shortened by 1 base and J by 8 bases, with 12 bases between the two germline ends. The germline gives CDR1 LGHDT, CDR2 YNNKEL (reference sequence). This CDR3 comprises 15 residues. CDR3 sequence: CASSQVPGYDSPLHF. CDR3 DNA: TGTGCCAGCAGCCAAGTGCCAGGGTATGATTCACCCCTCCACTTT.

This chain connects TRBV5-6 to TRBJ2-1; 9 bases are a match to TRBD2. Germline V lookup: CDR1 SGHDT, CDR2 YYEEEE. V was clipped by 1 base and J by 4 bases; unmatched bases: 12. The CDR3 sequence is 18 residues long. The CDR3 DNA reads TGTGCCAGCAGCTTGCGAGAGGCGGGGGGGCTATTGTACAATGAGCAGTTCTTC. Translated, it gives CASSLREAGGLLYNEQFF.

The chain has TRBV6-7 and TRBJ1-4; perhaps TRBD1 as D (6 bases). TRBV6-7 is noted as an ORF with a role that remains uncertain. The CDR3 extends over 16 amino acids. V lost 0 bases, J lost 3 bases, and 11 bases lay in between. The CDR3 region is CASSYSIGGPNEKLFF. The CDR3, as DNA: TGTGCCAGCAGTTACTCGATCGGGGGGCCTAATGAAAAACTGTTTTTT.